A selection of T cell receptor beta chains follows, all from one sample in a study of OX40 agonist ivuxolimab in advanced cancers. Clones were read by immunoSEQ multiplex PCR, and TCRdb kept only the in-frame ones, dropping some. Seen here are tens of thousands of clones, about 85% observed once, and the top ten hold 0.83%. Sequenced material: CD4+ or CD8+ T cells sorted from blood, taken in a trial of the OX40 agonist ivuxolimab. These receptors came from an adult with an advanced solid tumor such as melanoma, head and neck, liver or kidney cancer. The CDR3 runs from the conserved cysteine through the conserved F or W. Each record gives: J gene, clone size, V gene, D gene, CDR3 DNA, CDR3 protein. A D gene is named only where the DNA matches it firmly. Clone size, where shown, is once, few, many, or a class for clones that have expanded.

j_call: TRBJ2-7; clone_size: .; v_call: TRBV5-1; d_call: TRBD1; cdr3_nt: TGCGCCAGCAGCTTGGGGGGGACAGGGCGGAACGAGCAGTACTTC; cdr3_aa: CASSLGGTGRNEQYF
j_call: TRBJ2-5; clone_size: .; v_call: TRBV4-2; d_call: .; cdr3_nt: TGTGCCAGCAGCCAAGATTCCCCGGCAGGATCGGGGACCCAGTACTTC; cdr3_aa: CASSQDSPAGSGTQYF
j_call: TRBJ1-4; clone_size: .; v_call: TRBV28; d_call: TRBD1; cdr3_nt: TGTGCCAGCAGTTTATCAGGGGGAACTAATGAAAAACTGTTTTTT; cdr3_aa: CASSLSGGTNEKLFF
j_call: TRBJ2-5; clone_size: .; v_call: TRBV7-3; d_call: .; cdr3_nt: TGTGCCAGCAGCTTACAGGGTTGGGAGACCCAGTACTTC; cdr3_aa: CASSLQGWETQYF
j_call: TRBJ1-4; clone_size: .; v_call: TRBV30; d_call: TRBD1; cdr3_nt: TGTGCCTGGAGTGGGGACAGGGAGGGAAGTGAAAAACTGTTTTTT; cdr3_aa: CAWSGDREGSEKLFF
j_call: TRBJ2-5; clone_size: .; v_call: TRBV11-1; d_call: .; cdr3_nt: TGTGCCAGCAGCCAGACTCCTGTAGCGGCACAAGAGACCCAGTACTTC; cdr3_aa: CASSQTPVAAQETQYF
j_call: TRBJ1-2; clone_size: .; v_call: TRBV5-4; d_call: .; cdr3_nt: TGTGCCAGCAGCTTGGACAGCTCCTATGGCTACACCTTC; cdr3_aa: CASSLDSSYGYTF
j_call: TRBJ2-3; clone_size: .; v_call: TRBV5-4; d_call: TRBD2; cdr3_nt: TGTGCCAGCAGCTTGACTAGCGGGAGGGCCAGGGCAGATACGCAGTATTTT; cdr3_aa: CASSLTSGRARADTQYF
j_call: TRBJ1-1; clone_size: .; v_call: TRBV5-1; d_call: .; cdr3_nt: TGCGCCAGCAGCCTGACAGTAGCGAACACTGAAGCTTTCTTT; cdr3_aa: CASSLTVANTEAFF
j_call: TRBJ1-2; clone_size: .; v_call: TRBV30; d_call: .; cdr3_nt: TGTGCCTACCGGGGGTACCTCTATGGCTACACCTTC; cdr3_aa: CAYRGYLYGYTF
j_call: TRBJ2-1; clone_size: .; v_call: TRBV6-5; d_call: TRBD1; cdr3_nt: TGTGCCAGCAGGTACGGGACAGGGGACAATGAGCAGTTCTTC; cdr3_aa: CASRYGTGDNEQFF
j_call: TRBJ1-2; clone_size: .; v_call: TRBV12-2; d_call: .; cdr3_nt: TGTGCAAGTCGCTTAGCCCCGCAGGAGTATGGCTACACCTTC; cdr3_aa: CASRLAPQEYGYTF
j_call: TRBJ2-7; clone_size: .; v_call: TRBV9; d_call: .; cdr3_nt: TGTGCCAGCAGCGTAGGCTCCGCGGAGCCGAGCTACGAGCAGTACTTC; cdr3_aa: CASSVGSAEPSYEQYF
j_call: TRBJ1-6; clone_size: .; v_call: TRBV6-5; d_call: .; cdr3_nt: TGTGCCAGCAGTTTTTGGCAGGGGAATTCACCCCTCCACTTT; cdr3_aa: CASSFWQGNSPLHF
j_call: TRBJ1-3; clone_size: .; v_call: TRBV6-5; d_call: .; cdr3_nt: TGTGCCAGCAGCCACCGGGGTCGTTCAGGAAACACCATATATTTT; cdr3_aa: CASSHRGRSGNTIYF
j_call: TRBJ2-1; clone_size: .; v_call: TRBV5-1; d_call: TRBD2; cdr3_nt: TGCGCCAGTCAAGGGCTAGCGGGATGGAATGAGCAGTTCTTC; cdr3_aa: CASQGLAGWNEQFF
j_call: TRBJ2-7; clone_size: once; v_call: TRBV19; d_call: .; cdr3_nt: TGTGCCAGTAGTATAGCACAGACCTACGAGCAGTACTTC; cdr3_aa: CASSIAQTYEQYF